This T cell receptor (beta chain) was documented in a study of blood T cell repertoires in COVID-19. About the research overall: Both acute and convalescent COVID-19 samples were obtained from the United States, Italy and Spain.

Assay used: immunoSEQ multiplex PCR; TCRdb lists only in-frame clones, some missing. In the table there are about 14,000 clones, around 73% of which are singletons. V lost 8 bases, J lost 8 bases, and 2 bases stayed unmatched. The germline V gene encodes CDR1 MDHEN and CDR2 SYDVKM. The CDR3 contains 11 residues. This TCR was recovered from a man between 65 and 79 years old with acute or convalescent COVID-19. Sequencing was carried out using peripheral blood. The J gene is TRBJ2-1, the V gene TRBV28; 8 positions agree with TRBD1. CDR3 DNA: TGTGCCAGCGCAGGGGGCGATGAGCAGTTCTTC. Encoded protein: CASAGGDEQFF.